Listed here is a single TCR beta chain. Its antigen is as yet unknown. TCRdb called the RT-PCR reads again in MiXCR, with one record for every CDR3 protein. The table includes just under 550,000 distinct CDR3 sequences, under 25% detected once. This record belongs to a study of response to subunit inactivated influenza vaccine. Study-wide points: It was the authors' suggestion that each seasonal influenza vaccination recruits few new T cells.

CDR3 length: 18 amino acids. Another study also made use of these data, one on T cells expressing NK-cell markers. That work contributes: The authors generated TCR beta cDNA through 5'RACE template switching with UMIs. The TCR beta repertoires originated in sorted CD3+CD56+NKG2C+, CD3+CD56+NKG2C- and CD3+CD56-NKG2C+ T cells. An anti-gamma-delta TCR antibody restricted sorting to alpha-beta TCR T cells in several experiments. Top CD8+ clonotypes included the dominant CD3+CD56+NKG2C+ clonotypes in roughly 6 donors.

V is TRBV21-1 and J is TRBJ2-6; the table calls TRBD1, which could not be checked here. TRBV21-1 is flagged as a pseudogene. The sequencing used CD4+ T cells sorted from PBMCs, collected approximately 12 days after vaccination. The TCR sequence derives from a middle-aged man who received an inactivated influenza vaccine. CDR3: CASSNLTGRGSGANVLTF. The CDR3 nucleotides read TGTGCCAGCAGCAATTTAACAGGCAGGGGCTCTGGGGCCAACGTCCTGACTTTC.